The rows below give T cell receptor beta chains drawn from one sample of a study of a mutant IDH1 vaccine in newly diagnosed glioma. The protocol was immunoSEQ multiplex PCR, while the TCRdb copy is restricted to in-frame clones and leaves out a portion. The sample lists about 69,000 clones; around 86% were seen once. Sequences were derived from PBMCs, sampled from a glioma patient treated with radiotherapy, temozolomide or both. The receptors stem from a man aged 25 to 40 with glioma. The CDR3 runs from the conserved cysteine through the conserved F or W. The D gene is left open where the match is weak. For some rows the clone size is stated as once, few or many, or as a class when expanded; others skip it.

DNA	CDR3	size	J	V	D	length
TGTGCCAGCTCACCCTTGGGGACAGGGGCAGATACGCAGTATTTT	CASSPLGTGADTQYF	NA	TRBJ2-3	TRBV18	TRBD1	15
TGTGCCAGCAGCTCCGACTACGAGCAGTACTTC	CASSSDYEQYF	NA	TRBJ2-7	TRBV7-6	NA	11
TGTGCCTGGACAGGGGAACCCCCGTTCTCCTACGAGCAGTACTTC	CAWTGEPPFSYEQYF	NA	TRBJ2-7	TRBV30	NA	15
TGTGCCAGCAGTTTAACTAGCGGGGGACCGTACGAGCAGTACTTC	CASSLTSGGPYEQYF	NA	TRBJ2-7	TRBV6-5	TRBD2	15
TGTGCCAGCAGTACCGGGACAGACACCGGGGAGCTGTTTTTT	CASSTGTDTGELFF	NA	TRBJ2-2	TRBV6-4	TRBD1	14
TGCAGCGTTGAAGCGGGGGCCGGTGGCTACACCTTC	CSVEAGAGGYTF	NA	TRBJ1-2	TRBV29-1	NA	12
TGCGCCAGCAGCCATACGGTTGTCTCACGCACAGATACGCAGTATTTT	CASSHTVVSRTDTQYF	NA	TRBJ2-3	TRBV4-1	NA	16
TGTGCCAGCAGCTTCTCCCCAAGGATAGACTATGGCTACACCTTC	CASSFSPRIDYGYTF	NA	TRBJ1-2	TRBV5-5	NA	15
TGTGCCAGCAGTACCAATACAGGAAACACTGAAGCTTTCTTT	CASSTNTGNTEAFF	NA	TRBJ1-1	TRBV5-5	NA	14
TGTGCCTGGGGACAAAATAATGAAAAACTGTTTTTT	CAWGQNNEKLFF	NA	TRBJ1-4	TRBV30	NA	12
TGTGCCAGCAGCGAAAGACCTACCCCCTACGAGCAGTACTTC	CASSERPTPYEQYF	NA	TRBJ2-7	TRBV14	NA	14
TGTGCCAGCAGTGACGGGGGGGTAGGGTATGGCTACACCTTC	CASSDGGVGYGYTF	NA	TRBJ1-2	TRBV2	NA	14
TGTGCCAGCAGCTTAGTTCTGAACACTGAAGCTTTCTTT	CASSLVLNTEAFF	NA	TRBJ1-1	TRBV7-9	NA	13
TGTGCCAGCAGACGATTAGATGTCACTGAAGCTTTCTTT	CASRRLDVTEAFF	NA	TRBJ1-1	TRBV27	NA	13
TGTGCCAGCACCGGGACAGGGATCCCATCCTACGAGCAGTACTTC	CASTGTGIPSYEQYF	NA	TRBJ2-7	TRBV2	TRBD1	15
TGCAGCGTCGCGACAGGGACCAATCAGCCCCAGCATTTT	CSVATGTNQPQHF	NA	TRBJ1-5	TRBV29-1	TRBD1	13
TGTGCCAGCAGTTTATCAGATAGCAATCAGCCCCAGCATTTT	CASSLSDSNQPQHF	once	TRBJ1-5	TRBV28	NA	14
TGCAGCGTTTTAGGTGACACCATATATTTT	CSVLGDTIYF	NA	TRBJ1-3	TRBV29-1	NA	10
TGTGCCAGCGACTCGGGGGGATACAATGAGCAGTTCTTC	CASDSGGYNEQFF	NA	TRBJ2-1	TRBV19	TRBD2	13
TGTGCCAGCAGCTTAACGGGTCAGCAAGCCAATGAGCAGTTCTTC	CASSLTGQQANEQFF	NA	TRBJ2-1	TRBV11-2	NA	15
TGTGCCAGCAGTTCAAACCATATCCCTTTGTTT	CASSSNHIPLF	once	TRBJ1-6	TRBV28	NA	11
TGTGCCAGCAGCTTAGAGGGGACAGGTCGGACCGGGGAGCTGTTTTTT	CASSLEGTGRTGELFF	NA	TRBJ2-2	TRBV7-6	TRBD1	16
TGTGCCAGCAGTCTGGGGCTAGCGGGCACCGGGGAGCTGTTTTTT	CASSLGLAGTGELFF	NA	TRBJ2-2	TRBV11-2	TRBD2	15
TGTGCCAGCAGTTTTAGCGGGGGACGCTACAATGAGCAGTTCTTC	CASSFSGGRYNEQFF	NA	TRBJ2-1	TRBV27	TRBD2	15
TGCGCCAGCAGTGAGTCGAACCCGGGACGGGGGCCCCACAATGAGCAGTTCTTC	CASSESNPGRGPHNEQFF	NA	TRBJ2-1	TRBV10-1	NA	18
TGTGCCAGCAGCCGACTCTCCGGGACAGGGCCCACCGGGGAGCTGTTTTTT	CASSRLSGTGPTGELFF	NA	TRBJ2-2	TRBV11-2	TRBD1	17
TGCGCCAGCAGCTTGGCCGATGACGGGAACACTGAAGCTTTCTTT	CASSLADDGNTEAFF	NA	TRBJ1-1	TRBV5-1	NA	15
TGTGCCAGCAGCTTGGACCGCGGTAACACTGAAGCTTTCTTT	CASSLDRGNTEAFF	NA	TRBJ1-1	TRBV5-5	NA	14
TGTGCCAGCAGCCATCAGATGAACACTGAAGCTTTCTTT	CASSHQMNTEAFF	once	TRBJ1-1	TRBV5-4	NA	13
TGTGCCAGCAGCTTTTCGGAGAATAACTACAATGAGCAGTTCTTC	CASSFSENNYNEQFF	NA	TRBJ2-1	TRBV7-9	NA	15
TGTGCCAGCAGTGGGACAGGGGGGTTTAGGGACACTGAAGCTTTCTTT	CASSGTGGFRDTEAFF	NA	TRBJ1-1	TRBV7-9	TRBD1	16
TGTGCCAGCAGCTTGGCATTTTCAGGGTACAATCAGCCCCAGCATTTT	CASSLAFSGYNQPQHF	NA	TRBJ1-5	TRBV5-5	NA	16
TGTGCCAGCAGCTTGGTTGGGACAGGGCCCTACGAGCAGTACTTC	CASSLVGTGPYEQYF	NA	TRBJ2-7	TRBV5-4	TRBD1	15
TGTGCCAGCACGCAGACAGGTTCCTACAATGAGCAGTTCTTC	CASTQTGSYNEQFF	NA	TRBJ2-1	TRBV9	NA	14
TGTGCCAGCAGCACCAGGGTGTCCTACGAGCAGTACTTC	CASSTRVSYEQYF	NA	TRBJ2-7	TRBV28	NA	13
TGTGCCAGCAGCGCCACAGGGCGGGTAGGGAATGAGCAGTTCTTC	CASSATGRVGNEQFF	NA	TRBJ2-1	TRBV11-3	NA	15
TGCGCCAGCAGCCACCACGGACTAGTTACAGATACGCAGTATTTT	CASSHHGLVTDTQYF	once	TRBJ2-3	TRBV4-1	TRBD2	15
TGCGCCAGCAGCTTCTTAAACGGGGCAGCTAATGAAAAACTGTTTTTT	CASSFLNGAANEKLFF	NA	TRBJ1-4	TRBV5-1	NA	16
TGTGCCAGTAGTACCCGGACAGGGGACTACGAGCAGTACTTC	CASSTRTGDYEQYF	NA	TRBJ2-7	TRBV19	TRBD1	14
TGTGCCAGTAGTTTTTTTAGGGATACTGAAGCTTTCTTT	CASSFFRDTEAFF	NA	TRBJ1-1	TRBV19	NA	13
TGTGCCAGCAGTCTCTCCTCCTACTCGAGCTCCTACGAGCAGTACTTC	CASSLSSYSSSYEQYF	NA	TRBJ2-7	TRBV27	NA	16